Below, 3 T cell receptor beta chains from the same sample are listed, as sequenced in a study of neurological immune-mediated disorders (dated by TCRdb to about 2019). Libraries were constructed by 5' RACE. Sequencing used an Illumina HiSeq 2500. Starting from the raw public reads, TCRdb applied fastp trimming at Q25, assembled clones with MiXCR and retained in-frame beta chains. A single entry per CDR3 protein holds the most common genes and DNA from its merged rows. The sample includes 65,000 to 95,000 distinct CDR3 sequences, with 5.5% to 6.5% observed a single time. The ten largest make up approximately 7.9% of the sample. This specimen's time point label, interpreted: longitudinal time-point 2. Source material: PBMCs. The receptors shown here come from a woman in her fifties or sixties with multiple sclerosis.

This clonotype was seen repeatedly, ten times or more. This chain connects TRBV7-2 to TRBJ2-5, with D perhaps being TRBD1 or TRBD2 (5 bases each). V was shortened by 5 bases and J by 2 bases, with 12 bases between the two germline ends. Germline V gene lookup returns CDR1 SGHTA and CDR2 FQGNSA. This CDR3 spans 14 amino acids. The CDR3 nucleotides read TGTGCCAGCAGCATACCGGGACGGCAAGAGACCCAGTACTTC. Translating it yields CASSIPGRQETQYF.

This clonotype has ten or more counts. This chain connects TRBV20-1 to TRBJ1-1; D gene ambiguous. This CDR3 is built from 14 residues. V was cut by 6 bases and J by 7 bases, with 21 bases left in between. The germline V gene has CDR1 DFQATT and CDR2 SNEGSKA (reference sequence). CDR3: CSATTGRGKDEAFF. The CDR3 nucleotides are TGCAGTGCGACCACCGGACGGGGAAAGGATGAAGCTTTCTTT.

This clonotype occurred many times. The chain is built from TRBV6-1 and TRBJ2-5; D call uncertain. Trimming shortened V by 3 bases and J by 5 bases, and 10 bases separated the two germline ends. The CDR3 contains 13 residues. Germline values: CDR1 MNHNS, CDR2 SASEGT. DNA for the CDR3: TGTGCCAGCAGTGACAGGCCTGCGGAGACCCAGTACTTC. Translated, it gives CASSDRPAETQYF.